The rows below give T cell receptor beta chains drawn from one sample of a study of beta chain features in type 1 diabetes. Measured with immunoSEQ multiplex PCR; TCRdb has only the in-frame clones, and not every one. The sample records about 160,000 clones, 50% to 70% being singletons. The sequencing input was naive CD4+ T cells from blood. The receptor set was obtained from a man aged 30-40 years with type 1 diabetes. The CDR3 runs from the conserved cysteine through the conserved F or W. The order of the fields is D gene, V gene, J gene, clone size, CDR3 protein, CDR3 DNA. The D gene is left open where the match is weak. Size tells how often a clone was seen (once, few, many) or the class of an expanded clone, and some rows leave it out.

-	TRBV18	TRBJ2-1	once	CASSSTNNEQFF	TGTGCCAGCTCATCTACGAACAATGAGCAGTTCTTC
-	TRBV6-5	TRBJ2-1	-	CASSLADEQFF	TGTGCCAGCAGTTTAGCCGATGAGCAGTTCTTC
TRBD1	TRBV29-1	TRBJ2-5	-	CSVAGTDFETQYF	TGCAGCGTAGCCGGGACAGATTTCGAGACCCAGTACTTC
-	TRBV27	TRBJ2-5	-	CASSSIGETQYF	TGTGCCAGCAGTTCCATCGGAGAGACCCAGTACTTC
TRBD1	TRBV29-1	TRBJ1-1	-	CSVDRGIRTEAFF	TGCAGCGTGGACAGGGGCATTCGGACTGAAGCTTTCTTT
-	TRBV7-9	TRBJ2-5	-	CASSLGGVETQYF	TGTGCCAGCAGCTTAGGAGGGGTCGAGACCCAGTACTTC
-	TRBV2	TRBJ2-5	once	CASRKAGETQYF	TGTGCCAGCAGGAAAGCGGGAGAGACCCAGTACTTC
-	TRBV25-1	TRBJ2-7	-	CASSEQLGDYEQYF	TGTGCCAGCAGTGAGCAATTGGGGGACTACGAGCAGTACTTC
TRBD1	TRBV7-7	TRBJ2-7	-	CASSLGQGTSYEQYF	TGTGCTAGCAGCTTGGGACAGGGGACCTCCTACGAGCAGTACTTC
-	TRBV25-1	TRBJ2-5	-	CASSEYGYGETQYF	TGTGCCAGCAGTGAATATGGGTACGGGGAGACCCAGTACTTC
TRBD2	TRBV7-6	TRBJ2-3	few	CASSGRLAGATDTQYF	TGTGCCAGCAGCGGTCGACTAGCGGGGGCCACAGATACGCAGTATTTT
-	TRBV30	TRBJ2-5	-	CAWRSGGETQYF	TGTGCCTGGAGGAGTGGAGGGGAGACCCAGTACTTC
-	TRBV29-1	TRBJ2-7	few	CSVGGNYEQYF	TGCAGCGTAGGAGGGAACTACGAGCAGTACTTC
TRBD1	TRBV9	TRBJ2-7	-	CASSAEQGSTYEQYF	TGTGCCAGCAGCGCAGAACAGGGGTCCACTTACGAGCAGTACTTC
-	TRBV5-1	TRBJ1-5	-	CASSPGGGRTNQPQHF	TGCGCCAGCAGCCCCGGGGGAGGGCGTACCAATCAGCCCCAGCATTTT
-	TRBV9	TRBJ1-6	-	CASSVGSGVSPLHF	TGTGCCAGCAGCGTAGGGTCAGGGGTCTCACCCCTCCACTTT
-	TRBV12-5	TRBJ2-1	-	CASAAGSYNEQFF	TGTGCTAGTGCGGCAGGTTCCTACAATGAGCAGTTCTTC
-	TRBV7-9	TRBJ2-1	-	CASSPKTGDEQFF	TGTGCCAGCAGCCCAAAGACGGGCGATGAGCAGTTCTTC
-	TRBV19	TRBJ2-1	-	CASTRQDYNEQFF	TGTGCCAGTACTCGGCAGGATTACAATGAGCAGTTCTTC
TRBD1	TRBV29-1	TRBJ2-1	-	CSVEKSGTGTYNEQFF	TGCAGCGTTGAAAAGTCAGGGACAGGAACCTACAATGAGCAGTTCTTC
TRBD2	TRBV29-1	TRBJ2-1	few	CSVDKRGDNEQFF	TGCAGCGTTGATAAGCGGGGGGACAATGAGCAGTTCTTC
-	TRBV9	TRBJ2-2	-	CASKGDTWSRELFF	TGTGCCAGCAAAGGGGACACATGGAGCAGGGAGCTGTTTTTT
TRBD1	TRBV9	TRBJ1-2	few	CASSVVAGDRGKGYGYTF	TGTGCCAGCAGCGTAGTGGCCGGGGACAGGGGGAAAGGCTATGGCTACACCTTC
-	TRBV29-1	TRBJ2-1	-	CSVEGQGYNEQFF	TGCAGCGTTGAAGGGCAGGGGTACAATGAGCAGTTCTTC
-	TRBV9	TRBJ2-1	-	CASSESVENEQFF	TGTGCCAGCAGCGAATCCGTTGAGAATGAGCAGTTCTTC
-	TRBV16	TRBJ2-5	-	CASSQSGETQYF	TGTGCCAGCAGCCAATCGGGAGAGACCCAGTACTTC
-	TRBV29-1	TRBJ2-5	few	CSVPTGLKETQYF	TGCAGCGTGCCCACAGGGCTGAAGGAGACCCAGTACTTC
-	TRBV27	TRBJ2-6	-	CASSSTVSGANVLTF	TGTGCCAGCAGTTCAACAGTCTCTGGGGCCAACGTCCTGACTTTC
-	TRBV29-1	TRBJ1-2	-	CSVAGADRSYTF	TGCAGCGTTGCGGGGGCGGATCGGAGCTACACCTTC
-	TRBV13	TRBJ1-1	-	CASSSGWMIEVNTEAFF	TGTGCCAGCAGCTCAGGATGGATGATAGAGGTGAACACTGAAGCTTTCTTT
-	TRBV15	TRBJ2-7	-	CATSRADQGDYEQYF	TGTGCCACCAGCAGAGCGGACCAAGGCGACTACGAGCAGTACTTC
-	TRBV7-9	TRBJ2-3	few	CASSPLGADTQYF	TGTGCCAGCAGCCCTTTGGGTGCAGATACGCAGTATTTT
-	TRBV5-1	TRBJ2-5	-	CASSSRGGEGETQYF	TGCGCCAGCAGCTCGCGTGGGGGCGAGGGAGAGACCCAGTACTTC
-	TRBV6-5	TRBJ2-2	-	CASSYNGWKAGELFF	TGTGCCAGCAGTTACAACGGATGGAAGGCCGGGGAGCTGTTTTTT
TRBD1	TRBV4-3	TRBJ2-3	-	CASSQGGTGRGDTQYF	TGCGCCAGCAGCCAAGGAGGGACAGGCAGAGGGGATACGCAGTATTTT
-	TRBV19	TRBJ1-4	-	CASSIPDPRGGKLFF	TGTGCCAGTAGTATTCCAGACCCCAGAGGAGGAAAACTGTTTTTT
-	TRBV29-1	TRBJ2-5	few	CSVAFEGRPPETQYF	TGCAGCGTTGCCTTTGAAGGTCGGCCCCCAGAGACCCAGTACTTC
TRBD2	TRBV29-1	TRBJ2-3	-	CSAGTSGIGTDTQYF	TGCAGCGCTGGGACTAGCGGTATCGGGACAGATACGCAGTATTTT
-	TRBV9	TRBJ2-6	few	CASSVVGNGANVLTF	TGTGCCAGCAGCGTAGTGGGGAACGGGGCCAACGTCCTGACTTTC
-	TRBV7-2	TRBJ2-7	-	CASSPWQGGEQYF	TGTGCCAGCAGCCCATGGCAGGGCGGGGAGCAGTACTTC
TRBD1	TRBV29-1	TRBJ2-4	few	CSVRTGGPVKNIQYF	TGCAGCGTCCGGACAGGGGGCCCAGTCAAAAACATTCAGTACTTC
-	TRBV29-1	TRBJ1-4	few	CSVTGTENEKLFF	TGCAGCGTGACGGGGACGGAGAATGAAAAACTGTTTTTT
-	TRBV30	TRBJ2-1	-	CAWRYAPNEQFF	TGTGCCTGGAGATATGCACCTAATGAGCAGTTCTTC
-	TRBV29-1	TRBJ2-7	-	CSVSTTDYEQYF	TGCAGCGTCTCCACGACAGACTACGAGCAGTACTTC
TRBD2	TRBV18	TRBJ2-3	once	CASSRTSGTDTQYF	TGTGCCAGCTCAAGGACTAGCGGCACAGATACGCAGTATTTT
-	TRBV15	TRBJ1-2	-	CATSTSSYGYTF	TGTGCCACCAGCACCTCCTCCTATGGCTACACCTTC
TRBD1	TRBV2	TRBJ2-7	few	CASSAGTGDFYEQYF	TGTGCCAGCAGTGCCGGGACAGGTGACTTCTACGAGCAGTACTTC
-	TRBV30	TRBJ2-5	few	CAWGTSGETQYF	TGTGCCTGGGGGACCTCGGGGGAGACCCAGTACTTC
-	TRBV29-1	TRBJ2-1	-	CSVGGGANEQFF	TGCAGCGTTGGAGGGGGGGCAAATGAGCAGTTCTTC
-	TRBV30	TRBJ2-1	-	CAWSVGQGLNEQFF	TGTGCCTGGAGTGTAGGGCAGGGGCTCAATGAGCAGTTCTTC
TRBD1	TRBV29-1	TRBJ2-7	-	CSVGIGTGGDHEQYF	TGCAGCGTTGGAATCGGGACAGGGGGTGACCACGAGCAGTACTTC
TRBD1	TRBV29-1	TRBJ1-1	-	CSVKDRGLWAEAFF	TGCAGCGTTAAGGACAGGGGGCTTTGGGCTGAAGCTTTCTTT
-	TRBV7-2	TRBJ2-1	-	CASSLARTEQFF	TGTGCCAGCAGCTTAGCGCGCACGGAGCAGTTCTTC
-	TRBV11-3	TRBJ2-1	once	CASSLDNEQFF	TGTGCCAGCAGCTTGGACAATGAGCAGTTCTTC